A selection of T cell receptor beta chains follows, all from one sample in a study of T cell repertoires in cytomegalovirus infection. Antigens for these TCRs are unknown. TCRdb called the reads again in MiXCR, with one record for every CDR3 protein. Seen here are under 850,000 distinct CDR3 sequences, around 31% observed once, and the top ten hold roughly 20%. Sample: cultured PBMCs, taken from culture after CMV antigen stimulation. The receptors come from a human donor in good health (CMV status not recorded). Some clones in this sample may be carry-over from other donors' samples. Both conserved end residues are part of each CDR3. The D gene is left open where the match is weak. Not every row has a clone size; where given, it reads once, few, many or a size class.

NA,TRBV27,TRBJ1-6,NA,TGTGCCAGCAGGCTCCTGACCCCGGCTGATTCACCCCTCCACTTT,CASRLLTPADSPLHF
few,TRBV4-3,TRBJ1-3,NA,TGCGCCAGCAGCCAAGATGTGACGGGAGGAAACACCATATATTTT,CASSQDVTGGNTIYF
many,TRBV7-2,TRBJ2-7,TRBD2,TGTGCCAGCAGCTTAGCGCAATCAAGACTAGCCATCTACGAGCAGTACTTC,CASSLAQSRLAIYEQYF
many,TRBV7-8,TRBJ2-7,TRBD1,TGTGCCAGCAGCCAAACGGCTATGGTTGGGACAGGGGTCGAGCAGTACTTC,CASSQTAMVGTGVEQYF
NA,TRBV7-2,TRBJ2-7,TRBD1,TGTGCCAGCAGCATAGAGGGGGCACCCTCCTACGAGCAGTACTTC,CASSIEGAPSYEQYF
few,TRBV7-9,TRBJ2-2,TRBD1,TGTGCCAGCAGCTTAGTAGGGACAGAGAACACCGGGGAGCTGTTTTTT,CASSLVGTENTGELFF
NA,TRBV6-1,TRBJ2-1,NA,TGTGCCAGCAGTTCGCACTCCAGCTCCTACAATGAGCAGTTCTTC,CASSSHSSSYNEQFF
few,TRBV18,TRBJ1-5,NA,TGTGCCAGCTCAGAAGGCCCCCGAGGGGGTGTTAGTCAGCCCCAGCATTTT,CASSEGPRGGVSQPQHF
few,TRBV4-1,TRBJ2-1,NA,TGCGCCAGCAGCCAAGTTGGGAGACCCCTGGATGAGCAGTTCTTC,CASSQVGRPLDEQFF
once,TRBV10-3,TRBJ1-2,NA,TGTGCCATCAGTGAGCAGGAGGGAGCTAACTATGGCTACACCTTC,CAISEQEGANYGYTF
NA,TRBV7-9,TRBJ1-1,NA,TGTGCCAGCAGCCACCTTAGGGACCTCTTCGGGGGAACCACTGAAGCTTTCTTT,CASSHLRDLFGGTTEAFF
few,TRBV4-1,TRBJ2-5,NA,TGCGCCAGCAGCCAAACCACGACGGTGGAGACCCAGTACTTC,CASSQTTTVETQYF
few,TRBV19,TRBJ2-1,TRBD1,TGTGCCAGAAGTAGGCCCCAGGGGGATGGCTACAATGAGCAGTTCTTC,CARSRPQGDGYNEQFF
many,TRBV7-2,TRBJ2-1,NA,TGTGCCAGCAGCTCCCTCGGGGAGAATCACAATGAGCAGTTCTTC,CASSSLGENHNEQFF
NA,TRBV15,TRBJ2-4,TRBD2,TGTGCCACCAGCAGAGCTTCGGGGGGCATTCAGTACTTC,CATSRASGGIQYF
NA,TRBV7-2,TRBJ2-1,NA,TGTGCCAGCAGCCCTCGGTGGGGTCTCAATGAGCAGTTCTTC,CASSPRWGLNEQFF
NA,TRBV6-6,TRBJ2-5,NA,TGTGCCATCCGACGGGTCGGGACCGAGACCCAGTACTTC,CAIRRVGTETQYF
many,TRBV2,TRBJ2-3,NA,TGTGCCAGCAGTGAGTCAGATACGCAGTATTTT,CASSESDTQYF
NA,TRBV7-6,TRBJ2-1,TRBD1,TGTGCCAGCAGCTTAACCCCGGGACAGAGCCAGCCCAGCTTC,CASSLTPGQSQPSF
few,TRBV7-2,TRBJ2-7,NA,TGTGCCAGCAGCTTAGCGCCCTATTCGACAGTTAACTACTCCTACGAGCAGTACTTC,CASSLAPYSTVNYSYEQYF
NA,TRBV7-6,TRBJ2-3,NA,TGTGCCAGCCGGGCCGGAGTCTCAGATACGCAGTATTTT,CASRAGVSDTQYF
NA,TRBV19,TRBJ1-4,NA,TGTGCCAGTAGTATAGGTTTTTCCAGGGGCACAAATGAAAAACTGTTTTTT,CASSIGFSRGTNEKLFF
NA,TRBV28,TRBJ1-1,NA,TGTGCCAGCAAGGACAGCACTGAAGCTTTCTTT,CASKDSTEAFF
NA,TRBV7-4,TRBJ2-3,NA,TGTGCCAGCAGCCAAGGACAGATCACAGATACGCAGTATTTT,CASSQGQITDTQYF
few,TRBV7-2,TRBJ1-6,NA,TGTGCCAGCAGCTCTGAAGGGGTTTCACCCCTCCACTTT,CASSSEGVSPLHF
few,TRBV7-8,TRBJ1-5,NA,TGTGCCAGCAGCTCCCCCCTCGGACAGCTTTATAGCAATCAGCCCCAGCATTTT,CASSSPLGQLYSNQPQHF
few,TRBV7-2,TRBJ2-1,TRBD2,TGTGCCAGCAGCTTCCCGACTAGCGGGGGATCCTACAATGAGCAGTTCTTC,CASSFPTSGGSYNEQFF
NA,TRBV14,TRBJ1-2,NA,TGTGCCAGCAGCTCATCCGCCCGGGGTATCTATGGCTACACCTTC,CASSSSARGIYGYTF
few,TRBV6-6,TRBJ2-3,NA,TGTGCCAGCAGTTACCTCCGGGAACTAGATACGCAGTATTTT,CASSYLRELDTQYF
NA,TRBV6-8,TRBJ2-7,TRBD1,TGTGCCAGCGGGAGGAGCGGGACAGGGTCTCACGAGCAGTACTTC,CASGRSGTGSHEQYF
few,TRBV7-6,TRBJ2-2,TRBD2,TGTGCCAGCAGCTTAGGGGCTAGGAGGACTAGCGGCACCGGGGAGCTGTTTTTT,CASSLGARRTSGTGELFF
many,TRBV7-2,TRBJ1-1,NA,TGTGCCAGCAGCTTACGGACGGAGCATTCGGGTGCTTTCTTT,CASSLRTEHSGAFF
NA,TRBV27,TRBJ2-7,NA,TGTGCCAGCAGTCTCCGCGGACCCAGCCCCTACGAGCAGTACTTC,CASSLRGPSPYEQYF
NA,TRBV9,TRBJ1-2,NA,TGTGCCAGCAGCACCCTTGACCGACCCCCGCGCTACACCTTC,CASSTLDRPPRYTF
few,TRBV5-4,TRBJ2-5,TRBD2,TGTGCCAGCAGCCAGGGACTAGCCGGGAGACCCACGCCTCAAGAGACCCAGTACTTC,CASSQGLAGRPTPQETQYF
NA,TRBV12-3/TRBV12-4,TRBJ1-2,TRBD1,TGTGCCAGCAGTCGGACAGGGAGGGTTTATCATGGCTACACCTTC,CASSRTGRVYHGYTF
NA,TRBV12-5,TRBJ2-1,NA,TGTGCTAGTGGTTTGGGCCGGTCCGGCTCCTACAATGAGCAGTTCTTC,CASGLGRSGSYNEQFF
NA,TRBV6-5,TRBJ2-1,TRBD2,TGTGCCAGCAGTTACTCGTCGGGAGGGCCTTGGAATGAGCAGTTCTTC,CASSYSSGGPWNEQFF
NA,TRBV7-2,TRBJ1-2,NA,TGTGCCAGCAGCTTAGCTCGGGGGACGCGGCGCTATGGCTACACCTTC,CASSLARGTRRYGYTF
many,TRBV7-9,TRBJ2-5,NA,TGTGCCAGCAGCCCCGTCAGCCAAGAGACCCAGTACTTC,CASSPVSQETQYF
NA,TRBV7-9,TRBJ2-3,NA,TGTGCCAGCAGCTTAGCGCAGGCAGCAACAGATACGCAGTATTTT,CASSLAQAATDTQYF
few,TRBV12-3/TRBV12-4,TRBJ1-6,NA,TGTGCCAGCAGTTCCCATCAGGGAAGGGAGTCACCCCTCCACTTT,CASSSHQGRESPLHF
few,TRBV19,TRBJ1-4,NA,TGTGCCAGTAGTACCGGACTGGGCGGCAACGAAAAACTGTTTTTT,CASSTGLGGNEKLFF
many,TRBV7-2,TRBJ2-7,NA,TGTGCCAGCAGCTTAGAGCGTACGCGGTACCTAGCCTACGAGCAGTACTTC,CASSLERTRYLAYEQYF
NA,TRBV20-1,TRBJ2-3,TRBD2,TGCAGTGCTAGAGATGGCAGCGGGACTAGCACAGATACGCAGTATTTT,CSARDGSGTSTDTQYF